These 14 T cell receptor beta chains share one sample of origin, sequenced in a study of blood T cells in healthy people across ages. The authors ran a second PCR of about 7 to 11 cycles using a sample-barcoded 5' primer and a J-beta primer mix. From the 5' RACE reads, TCRdb called clonotypes with MiXCR, one entry per CDR3 protein. The data hold approximately 790,000 distinct CDR3 sequences, with 60% to 80% observed a single time. The sample consisted of blood. The receptors here all came from a man aged 30 to 39 in good health.

The chain has TRBV30 and TRBJ2-7; possibly TRBD1 or TRBD2 for D (5 bases each). The CDR3 loop spans 12 amino acids. Deletions cut 5 bases from V and 7 bases from J, with 15 bases between. The germline gives CDR1 GTSNPN, CDR2 SVGIG (reference sequence). Here the CDR3 reads CAWGSGTWEQYF. Here the CDR3 DNA reads TGTGCCTGGGGATCCGGGACGTGGGAGCAGTACTTC.

A few counts support this clonotype. This chain uses TRBV15 with TRBJ2-3, with 7 bases that match TRBD2. V lost 5 bases to trimming and J lost 6 bases; unmatched junction nucleotides: 14. Per germline, CDR1 LNHNV and CDR2 YYDKDF (reference sequence). This CDR3 comprises 16 residues. This chain's CDR3 is CATSAQLRAGVDTQYF. The CDR3 nucleotides read TGTGCCACCAGCGCACAGCTTCGGGCGGGGGTGGATACGCAGTATTTT.

This clonotype was observed a few times. One end of the junction is discordant with germline, which a read error may explain. CDR3 protein: CASTRSLVEKLFF. CDR3 nucleotides: TGTGCTAGCACCCGAAGCCTAGTTGAAAAACTGTTTTTT. The gene calls are TRBV12-3 or TRBV12-4 and TRBJ1-4; D is undetermined. The CDR3 runs to 13 residues.

Written as DNA, the CDR3 is TGTGCCAGCAGCTTAGATTACAGGCTGAACACTGAAGCTTTCTTT. Protein product: CASSLDYRLNTEAFF. The rearrangement links TRBV7-2 to TRBJ1-1; the D gene is possibly TRBD1 (5 bases). Trimming stripped 1 base from V and 0 bases from J, with 9 bases between. The CDR3 runs to 15 residues. In germline, CDR1 is SGHTA, CDR2 FQGNSA.

This chain connects TRBV20-1 to TRBJ2-1; the match to TRBD2 covers 10 bases. The V segment lost 4 bases and the J segment 5 bases; nucleotides outside the gene matches: 5. CDR1 is DFQATT, CDR2 SNEGSKA, per germline (reference sequence). This CDR3 is 14 amino acids long. CDR3 nucleotide sequence: TGCAGTGCTATTAGACTAGCGGGTGACAATGAGCAGTTCTTC. It is translated as CSAIRLAGDNEQFF.

This clonotype has just a few counts. The rearrangement joins TRBV28 to TRBJ2-1; 9 nucleotides align to TRBD2. J gave up 7 bases and V 2 bases, and 12 bases lay outside the gene matches. This CDR3 is 17 amino acids long. The germline V gene has CDR1 MDHEN and CDR2 SYDVKM. This CDR3 reads CASSLGGAGGPQNEQFF. CDR3 coding DNA: TGTGCCAGCAGTTTAGGCGGCGCGGGGGGGCCGCAAAATGAGCAGTTCTTC. The full variable domain, its missing parts supplied by reference TRBV28 and TRBJ2-1, is DVKVTQSSRYLVKRTGEKVFLECVQDMDHENMFWYRQDPGLGLRLIYFSYDVKMKEKGDIPEGYSVSREKKERFSLILESASTNQTSMYLCASSLGGAGGPQNEQFFGPGTRLTVL.

The rearrangement links TRBV7-6 to TRBJ2-3; a weak D match, TRBD2 (5 bases). The V and J ends lost 0 bases and 6 bases respectively, with 10 bases between them. The length of the CDR3 is 14 residues. CDR1 SGHVS and CDR2 FNYEAQ come from the germline V gene. CDR3 in amino acids: CASSLARERDTQYF. CDR3 nucleotide sequence: TGTGCCAGCAGCTTAGCGAGGGAGAGGGATACGCAGTATTTT.

The V and J genes are TRBV5-1 and TRBJ2-5; TRBD1 might be the D (7 bases). The CDR3 is made up of 18 amino acids. Between the trimmed V and J ends, which lost 0 bases and 5 bases, there was a span of 23 bases. The germline gives CDR1 SGHRS, CDR2 YFSETQ. The CDR3 region has the DNA TGCGCCAGCAGCTTGGATGGTGGTATAGGGGGCGGGAAGGAGACCCAGTACTTC. This encodes CASSLDGGIGGGKETQYF.

The genes are TRBV20-1 and TRBJ2-6; TRBD1 matches at 7 bases. CDR1 DFQATT and CDR2 SNEGSKA come from the germline V gene (reference sequence). The trim removed 4 bases at V and 0 bases at J, leaving 9 bases unmatched. CDR3 length equals 17 residues. The CDR3 protein is CSATRGQLYSGANVLTF. The CDR3 DNA reads as TGCAGTGCTACTCGGGGACAGCTTTACTCTGGGGCCAACGTCCTGACTTTC.

The chain employs TRBV3-1 and TRBJ1-2; the match to TRBD1 covers 7 bases. The CDR3 spans 13 residues. The germline V gene encodes CDR1 LGHDT and CDR2 YNNKEL (reference sequence). V was clipped by 4 bases and J by 6 bases; unmatched bases: 5. CDR3 protein: CASSPPDRNGYTF. The CDR3 DNA is TGTGCCAGCAGCCCTCCGGACAGGAATGGCTACACCTTC.

The CDR3 here is CASSVALGRNNEQFF. CDR3 bases: TGTGCCAGCAGCGTAGCTCTCGGCAGAAACAATGAGCAGTTCTTC. The chain uses TRBV9 and TRBJ2-1; D is unresolved. CDR1 is SGDLS, CDR2 YYNGEE, per germline. The V gene lost 0 bases and the J gene lost 5 bases, with 12 bases spanning the gap. CDR3 length: 15 residues.

The genes are TRBV6-5 and TRBJ2-1, with D tentatively TRBD2 (6 bases). The germline V gene encodes CDR1 MNHEY and CDR2 SVGAGI. CDR3 length: 18 amino acids. V was clipped by 2 bases and J by 2 bases, with 19 bases between them. CDR3 bases: TGTGCCAGCAGTTACGGGGGGTTAGCAGGGCAGCCCTACAATGAGCAGTTCTTC. Protein sequence: CASSYGGLAGQPYNEQFF.

This clonotype was found a few times. The V call is TRBV15, the J call TRBJ2-1, with no clear D. The CDR3 has 13 residues. The V gene lost 2 bases and the J gene lost 1 base, with 3 bases spanning the gap. Germline CDR1 and CDR2: LNHNV and YYDKDF (reference sequence). This CDR3 reads CATSRPSYNEQFF. In nucleotides, the CDR3 is TGTGCCACCAGCAGACCGTCCTACAATGAGCAGTTCTTC. Together with reference TRBV15 and TRBJ2-1, the CDR3 gives the full variable domain: DAMVIQNPRYQVTQFGKPVTLSCSQTLNHNVMYWYQQKSSQAPKLLFHYYDKDFNNEADTPDNFQSRRPNTSFCFLDIRSPGLGDTAMYLCATSRPSYNEQFFGPGTRLTVL.

The V and J genes are TRBV6-2 or TRBV6-3 and TRBJ2-7, with 8 bases matching TRBD2. The J call could be wrong; TRBJ2-5 is a better fit for the DNA end. This CDR3 has 12 amino acids. Per germline, CDR1 MNHEY and CDR2 SVGEGT. This CDR3 is CASSREGETQYF. The CDR3 DNA follows: TGTGCCAGCAGTCGGGAGGGGGAGACCCAGTACTTC.